The 30 T cell receptor beta chains given below trace back to one sample, sequenced in a study of response to subunit inactivated influenza vaccine. One entry per CDR3 protein results from TCRdb running MiXCR on the RT-PCR reads. This sample has some 300,000 distinct CDR3 sequences, with 22% found just once. Specimen: PBMCs from blood, collected about 20 months after vaccination. Receptor source: a man between 45 and 75 years old who received an inactivated influenza vaccine.

This chain links TRBV12-3 or TRBV12-4 with TRBJ2-1; D may correspond to TRBD1 or TRBD2 (6 bases each). V dropped 8 bases and J dropped 5 bases, with 22 bases sitting between them. The CDR3 has 16 amino acids. This CDR3 reads CASRSPKGGSHNEQFF. For the CDR3, the DNA is TGTGCCAGCCGTTCCCCAAAAGGGGGGTCCCACAATGAGCAGTTCTTC.

The gene calls are TRBV15 and TRBJ2-1; 8 bases fit TRBD2. Germline CDR1 LNHNV, CDR2 YYDKDF (reference sequence). The CDR3 extends over 14 amino acids. Trimming removed 5 bases from V and 6 bases from J; junction bases left unmatched: 6. The CDR3: CATSGSGRSNEQFF. The CDR3, as DNA: TGTGCCACCAGCGGAAGCGGGAGAAGCAATGAGCAGTTCTTC.

This clonotype occurred once. The J gene is TRBJ1-4, the V gene TRBV5-4, with D tentatively TRBD1 (6 bases). This CDR3 has 15 residues. V gave up 4 bases and J gave up 4 bases, with 14 bases separating them. Per the germline V gene, CDR1 is SGHNT and CDR2 is YYREEE (reference sequence). The chain's CDR3 is CASSRGGGINEKLFF. DNA of the CDR3: TGTGCCAGCAGCCGAGGGGGGGGGATTAATGAAAAACTGTTTTTT.

The rearrangement uses TRBV12-3 or TRBV12-4 and TRBJ2-3; TRBD2 matches 8 bases. The CDR3 loop spans 15 amino acids. Unmatched junction bases numbered 4, after V lost 5 bases and J lost 0 bases. The CDR3 nucleotides are TGTGCCAGCAGTCCGACTAGCGCGAGCACAGATACGCAGTATTTT. Amino acid sequence: CASSPTSASTDTQYF.

This clonotype counts as medium-sized. The V call is TRBV7-2, the J call TRBJ2-3; 12 positions match TRBD2. Germline V gene data show CDR1 as SGHTA and CDR2 as FQGNSA. The CDR3 extends over 17 amino acids. Losses at the gene ends were 3 bases for V and 7 bases for J; bases not matched to a gene: 11. Here the CDR3 DNA reads TGTGCCAGCAGCTTTGGCGTGAAGACTAGCGGGAGAAATACGCAGTATTTT. Its protein is CASSFGVKTSGRNTQYF. Full variable domain (rest looked up from reference TRBV7-2 and TRBJ2-3): GAGVSQSPSNKVTEKGKDVELRCDPISGHTALYWYRQSLGQGLEFLIYFQGNSAPDKSGLPSDRFSAERTGGSVSTLTIQRTQQEDSAVYLCASSFGVKTSGRNTQYFGPGTRLTVL.

This clonotype was seen more than once but under ten times. J is TRBJ2-1 and V is TRBV6-2 or TRBV6-3; TRBD2 agrees at 7 bases. The CDR3 has 16 amino acids. With V trimmed by 1 base and J by 3 bases, 6 bases remained unmatched. Germline V gives CDR1 MNHEY, CDR2 SVGEGT. The CDR3 loop is CASSYWVAGVYNEQFF. CDR3 sequence (DNA): TGTGCCAGCAGTTACTGGGTAGCGGGTGTCTACAATGAGCAGTTCTTC.

This clonotype was counted only a few times. The rearrangement joins TRBV12-3 or TRBV12-4 to TRBJ1-4; no reliable D call. The CDR3 has 11 residues. The V and J ends lost 4 bases and 4 bases respectively, with 1 base between them. This CDR3 is CASSYNEKLFF. The CDR3 DNA reads TGTGCCAGCAGTTATAATGAAAAACTGTTTTTT.

This clonotype was observed a few times. This sequence joins TRBV12-3 or TRBV12-4 and TRBJ1-5, with TRBD1 matching 7 bases. The CDR3 is 14 residues long. Trimming took 6 bases from V and 4 from J; bases not matched to a gene: 6. The CDR3 DNA reads TGTGCCAGCAGCAAAACAGGGGCGAATCAGCCCCAGCATTTT. Protein: CASSKTGANQPQHF.

There are many counts of this clonotype. The chain combines TRBV25-1 with TRBJ2-3; the D gene is possibly TRBD2 (6 bases). There are 17 residues in the CDR3. Germline V gene data show CDR1 as MGHDK and CDR2 as SYGVNS. Trimming shortened V by 1 base and J by 0 bases, and 14 bases separated the two germline ends. The CDR3 spells CASSEWGGRISTDTQYF. The CDR3 DNA is TGTGCCAGCAGTGAATGGGGAGGACGAATTAGCACAGATACGCAGTATTTT.

This clonotype has only a few counts. This chain links TRBV12-1 with TRBJ1-1. TRBV12-1 is an annotated pseudogene. The CDR3 loop spans 16 amino acids. Written as DNA, the CDR3 is TGTGCCAGCAGCTTTCCCAGGGGTCCTCCGGACACTGAAGCTTTCTTT. Translating gives CASSFPRGPPDTEAFF.

This clonotype was detected only a few times. The J gene is TRBJ1-2, the V gene TRBV29-1; no definite D call. The germline gives CDR1 SQVTM, CDR2 ANQGSEA. The CDR3 spans 13 residues. Trimming removed 3 bases from V and 3 bases from J, with 11 bases in between. The CDR3 DNA follows: TGCAGCGTTGAGTCAGCCCCCTACTATGGCTACACCTTC. As protein: CSVESAPYYGYTF. Full variable domain (outside the CDR3, taken from reference TRBV29-1 and TRBJ1-2): SAVISQKPSRDICQRGTSLTIQCQVDSQVTMMFWYRQQPGQSLTLIATANQGSEATYESGFVIDKFPISRPNLTFSTLTVSNMSPEDSSIYLCSVESAPYYGYTFGSGTRLTVV.

This clonotype has ten or more counts. The rearrangement joins TRBV12-3 or TRBV12-4 to TRBJ1-1; a weak D match, TRBD1 (5 bases). The CDR3 spans 13 residues. Trimming removed 7 bases at V and 1 base at J, with 10 bases between. CDR3 region: CASKGLRNTEAFF. The CDR3, as DNA: TGTGCCAGCAAGGGGCTGAGGAACACTGAAGCTTTCTTT.

This clonotype was seen more than once but under ten times. V is TRBV6-1 and J is TRBJ1-6, with D tentatively TRBD1 (6 bases). The CDR3 extends over 15 amino acids. V lost 5 bases, J lost 6 bases, and 14 bases lay in between. In germline, CDR1 is MNHNS, CDR2 SASEGT. CDR3: CASSPRGASNSPLHF. CDR3 DNA sequence: TGTGCCAGCAGTCCACGGGGGGCCAGTAATTCACCCCTCCACTTT.

The chain recombines TRBV10-1 with TRBJ2-5; D call uncertain. The germline V gene has CDR1 WNHNN and CDR2 SYGVQD (reference sequence). The CDR3 contains 13 residues. V lost 2 bases to trimming and J lost 6 bases, with 10 bases between them. The CDR3 bases are TGCGCCAGCAGTGAGAACAGCTTTCAGACCCAGTACTTC. Translated, it gives CASSENSFQTQYF.

This clonotype was detected a few times. Just one base apart from a much larger clone, this may be a read error. The V gene is TRBV4-1, the J gene TRBJ2-7, with no clear D. Germline CDR1 is MGHRA and CDR2 is YSYEKL. The CDR3 loop spans 17 amino acids. Trimming cost V 1 base and J 3 bases, with 19 bases left between them. This CDR3 reads CASSQGGFPASGYEQYF. The CDR3 DNA reads as TGCGCCAGCAGCCAAGGAGGTTTCCCCGCCTCGGGCTACGAGCAGTACTTC.

The J gene is TRBJ1-5, the V gene TRBV12-3 or TRBV12-4; possibly TRBD1 for D (5 bases). The CDR3 is made up of 15 amino acids. V was trimmed by 0 bases and J by 6 bases, leaving 12 bases between them. The CDR3 region is CASSLAWGGGQPQHF. CDR3 sequence (DNA): TGTGCCAGCAGTTTAGCGTGGGGGGGAGGTCAGCCCCAGCATTTT.

The chain employs TRBV12-3 or TRBV12-4 and TRBJ2-2; D is uncertain. This CDR3 region has 12 residues. Trimming pared 3 bases from V and 6 bases from J, leaving 5 bases between. The DNA for the CDR3 is TGTGCCAGCAGTTTTTCGGCCGGGGAGCTGTTTTTT. Translating it yields CASSFSAGELFF.

The CDR3 reads CASSFPGHYGYTF. CDR3 nucleotides: TGTGCCAGCAGTTTTCCGGGCCACTATGGCTACACCTTC. The genes are TRBV28 and TRBJ1-2; D unclear. Germline-derived CDR1 and CDR2 are MDHEN and SYDVKM. The CDR3 consists of 13 residues. V was cut by 3 bases and J by 3 bases, with 8 bases left in between.

In this sample, this clonotype turned up many times. The chain recombines TRBV20-1 with TRBJ1-1; a possible D gene is TRBD1 (5 bases). With 1 base removed from V and 0 bases from J, the gap between germline ends came to 15 bases. CDR3 size: 16 residues. Per germline, CDR1 DFQATT and CDR2 SNEGSKA (reference sequence). CDR3 amino acids: CSARAGARWVNTEAFF. The CDR3 DNA is TGCAGTGCTAGAGCCGGGGCTCGGTGGGTGAACACTGAAGCTTTCTTT.

Note on this clonotype: In this CDR3 the conserved last residue, phenylalanine or tryptophan, is missing, so a read error is likely. Written as DNA, the CDR3 is TGTGCCAGCAGCCAAGACCGGAATCAGCCCCAGCATCTT. It yields the protein CASSQDRNQPQHL. This chain connects TRBV7-2 to TRBJ1-5; D is ambiguous. V lost 5 bases to trimming and J lost 4 bases, with 9 bases between them. The CDR3 is 13 amino acids. Germline-derived CDR1 and CDR2 are SGHTA and FQGNSA.

This clonotype was observed a few times. The rearrangement uses TRBV20-1 and TRBJ1-5; D may be TRBD1 (5 bases). The germline CDR1 and CDR2 sequences are DFQATT and SNEGSKA (reference sequence). The CDR3 has 14 amino acids. Trimming cost V 3 bases and J 6 bases, with 15 bases left between them. The CDR3 nucleotides are TGCAGTGCTAGCGCCGGGACGGTATTTCAGCCCCAGCATTTT. Translation: CSASAGTVFQPQHF.

The genes are TRBV9 and TRBJ2-3, with a possible D match to TRBD2 (5 bases). Trimming took off 0 bases at V and 2 bases at J, with 10 bases between the two ends. The germline CDR1 and CDR2 sequences are SGDLS and YYNGEE. The CDR3 sequence is 15 residues long. This chain's CDR3 is CASSVAGLTTDTQYF. The CDR3 DNA reads TGTGCCAGCAGCGTAGCAGGACTTACCACAGATACGCAGTATTTT.

The chain joins TRBV5-6 to TRBJ1-6; D may be TRBD1 (6 bases). This CDR3 is 15 amino acids long. V shed 3 bases and J shed 7 bases, with 14 bases lying between them. Germline CDR1 SGHDT, CDR2 YYEEEE. The CDR3 loop reads CASSWGQGNNSPLHF. In nucleotides, the CDR3 is TGTGCCAGCAGCTGGGGGCAGGGGAACAATTCACCCCTCCACTTT.

This chain joins TRBV12-3 or TRBV12-4 and TRBJ2-5, with D possibly being TRBD1 or TRBD2 (5 bases each). Trimming removed 6 bases from V and 5 bases from J, with 19 bases in between. The CDR3 extends over 15 amino acids. CDR3: CASSPLRGALETQYF. CDR3 coding DNA: TGTGCCAGCAGCCCATTGAGAGGGGCCCTGGAGACCCAGTACTTC.

This clonotype showed up many times. This chain joins TRBV7-2 and TRBJ1-1; a weak D match, TRBD1 (5 bases). Germline V gene sequence: CDR1 SGHTA, CDR2 FQGNSA. This CDR3 comprises 14 residues. V lost 1 base and J lost 3, with 9 bases in between. The CDR3, as DNA: TGTGCCAGCAGCTTAGTTGCGGGGGACACTGAAGCTTTCTTT. Translation gives CASSLVAGDTEAFF.

V usage is TRBV12-3 or TRBV12-4 and J usage is TRBJ2-4; TRBD1 matches 8 bases. This CDR3 is 16 amino acids long. With 5 bases clipped from V and 2 bases from J, the junction kept 8 bases outside the gene matches. DNA for the CDR3: TGTGCCAGCAGTAGACGGACAGGGAATCCCAAAAACATTCAGTACTTC. Amino acids: CASSRRTGNPKNIQYF.

This clonotype was counted at least ten times. The chain recombines TRBV9 with TRBJ1-2; D gene unclear. The germline gives CDR1 SGDLS, CDR2 YYNGEE. This CDR3 contains 15 residues. V lost 2 bases to trimming and J lost 3 bases, with 14 bases between them. CDR3 nucleotide sequence: TGTGCCAGCAGCGTCCCAGTTCCAATACACTATGGCTACACCTTC. This encodes CASSVPVPIHYGYTF.

V and J are TRBV7-6 and TRBJ2-1; 11 bases map to TRBD2. The CDR3 spans 15 residues. Per germline, CDR1 SGHVS and CDR2 FNYEAQ. V lost 2 bases to trimming and J lost 11 bases; unmatched junction nucleotides: 8. The CDR3 region is CASSLLWTSGLKQFF. In DNA form, the CDR3 reads TGTGCCAGCAGCTTACTTTGGACTAGCGGGCTAAAGCAGTTCTTC.

Only a few counts were recorded for this clonotype. This chain connects TRBV12-3 or TRBV12-4 to TRBJ2-5, with D perhaps matching TRBD2 (6 bases). The CDR3 spans 16 residues. Trimming removed 5 bases from V and 5 bases from J, with 21 bases in between. The CDR3 region has the DNA TGTGCCAGCAGTCCCGGGAGAACCACCGTTAGTGAGACCCAGTACTTC. It encodes CASSPGRTTVSETQYF.

The chain has TRBV6-2 or TRBV6-3 and TRBJ1-2; D is unresolved. In germline, CDR1 is MNHEY, CDR2 SVGEGT. The CDR3 extends over 13 amino acids. V lost 2 bases, J lost 4 bases, and 8 bases lay in between. CDR3 amino acids: CASSYGKFYGYTF. For the CDR3, the DNA is TGTGCCAGCAGTTACGGAAAGTTCTATGGCTACACCTTC.